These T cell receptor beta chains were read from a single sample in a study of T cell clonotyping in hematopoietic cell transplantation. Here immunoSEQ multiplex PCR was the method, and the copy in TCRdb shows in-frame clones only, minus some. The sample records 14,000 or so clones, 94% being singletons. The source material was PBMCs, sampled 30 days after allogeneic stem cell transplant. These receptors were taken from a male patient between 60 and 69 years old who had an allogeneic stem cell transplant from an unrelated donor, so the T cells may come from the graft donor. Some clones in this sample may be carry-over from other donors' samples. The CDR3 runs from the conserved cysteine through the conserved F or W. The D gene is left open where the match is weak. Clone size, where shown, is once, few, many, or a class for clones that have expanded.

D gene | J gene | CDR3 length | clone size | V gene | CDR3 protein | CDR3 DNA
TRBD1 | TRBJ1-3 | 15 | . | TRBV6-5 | CASSSTGLGGNTIYF | TGTGCCAGCAGTTCGACAGGGTTAGGGGGAAACACCATATATTTT
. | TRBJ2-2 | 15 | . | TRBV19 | CASSIDRRNTGELFF | TGTGCCAGTAGTATAGACAGGAGGAACACCGGGGAGCTGTTTTTT
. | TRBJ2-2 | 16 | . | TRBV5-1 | CASSLGGHRRTGELFF | TGCGCCAGCAGCTTGGGCGGGCACAGAAGGACCGGGGAGCTGTTTTTT
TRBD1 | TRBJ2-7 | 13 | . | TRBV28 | CASSRDSNYEQYF | TGTGCCAGCAGCCGGGACAGCAACTACGAGCAGTACTTC
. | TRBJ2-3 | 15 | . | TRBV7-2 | CASSLVNGVADTQYF | TGTGCCAGCAGCTTAGTCAACGGGGTAGCAGATACGCAGTATTTT
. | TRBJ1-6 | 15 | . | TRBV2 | CARQGPSSYNSPLHF | TGTGCCAGGCAAGGACCCAGCTCCTATAATTCACCCCTCCACTTT
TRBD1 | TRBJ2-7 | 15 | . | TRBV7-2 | CASSSRQGATYEQYF | TGTGCCAGCAGCAGCCGACAGGGTGCCACCTACGAGCAGTACTTC
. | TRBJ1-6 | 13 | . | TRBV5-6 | CASSLATGAPLHF | TGTGCCAGCAGCTTGGCGACAGGAGCACCCCTCCACTTT
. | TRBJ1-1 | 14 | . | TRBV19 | CASSTAPGLAEAFF | TGTGCCAGTAGTACCGCCCCAGGACTGGCTGAAGCTTTCTTT
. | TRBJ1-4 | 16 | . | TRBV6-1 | CASSEGWGLGNEKLFF | TGTGCCAGCAGTGAAGGGTGGGGTTTAGGTAATGAAAAACTGTTTTTT
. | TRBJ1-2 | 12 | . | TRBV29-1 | CSVEEGGLGYTF | TGCAGCGTTGAAGAAGGGGGGCTGGGCTACACCTTC
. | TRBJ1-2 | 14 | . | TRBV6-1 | CASSAEFGGYGYTF | TGTGCCAGCAGCGCGGAGTTCGGGGGCTATGGCTACACCTTC
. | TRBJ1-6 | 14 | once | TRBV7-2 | CASSPGYSYSPLHF | TGTGCCAGCAGCCCGGGTTACAGCTATTCACCCCTCCACTTT
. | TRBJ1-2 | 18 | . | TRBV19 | CASSISSGVTSANYGYTF | TGTGCCAGTAGTATAAGTTCCGGGGTGACCTCTGCTAACTATGGCTACACCTTC
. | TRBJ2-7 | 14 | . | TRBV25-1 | CASRRDFRGGEQYF | TGTGCCAGCCGAAGGGACTTCCGAGGGGGTGAGCAGTACTTC
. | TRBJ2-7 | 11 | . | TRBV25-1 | CASTGAYEQYF | TGTGCCAGCACGGGGGCCTACGAGCAGTACTTC
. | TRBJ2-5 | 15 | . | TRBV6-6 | CASSYSRGRLETQYF | TGTGCCAGCAGTTACAGTCGGGGGAGACTAGAGACCCAGTACTTC
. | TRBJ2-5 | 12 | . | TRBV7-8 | CASSPSVETQYF | TGTGCCAGCAGCCCTAGCGTGGAGACCCAGTACTTC
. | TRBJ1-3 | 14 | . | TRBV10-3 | CAISPNEIGNTIYF | TGTGCCATCAGCCCGAACGAGATTGGAAACACCATATATTTT
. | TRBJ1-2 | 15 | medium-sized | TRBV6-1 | CASSEWVTGDYGYTF | TGTGCCAGCAGTGAATGGGTTACCGGGGACTATGGCTACACCTTC
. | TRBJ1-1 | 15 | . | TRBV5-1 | CASSLFHGGDTEAFF | TGCGCCAGCAGCTTGTTCCATGGGGGGGACACTGAAGCTTTCTTT
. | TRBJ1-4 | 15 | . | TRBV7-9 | CASSLIGGDGEKLFF | TGTGCCAGCAGCTTAATCGGGGGGGATGGTGAAAAACTGTTTTTT
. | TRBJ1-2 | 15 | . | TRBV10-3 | CAISESPATLYGYTF | TGTGCCATCAGTGAGTCCCCCGCCACCCTATATGGCTACACCTTC
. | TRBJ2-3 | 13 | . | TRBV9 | CASSVGERDTQYF | TGTGCCAGCAGCGTAGGCGAGCGGGATACGCAGTATTTT
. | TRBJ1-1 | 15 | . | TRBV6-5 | CASSYSPTGNTEAFF | TGTGCCAGCAGTTACTCTCCCACAGGTAACACTGAAGCTTTCTTT
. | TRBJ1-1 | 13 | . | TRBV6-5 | CASSYGGTGLAFF | TGTGCCAGCAGTTACGGCGGTACGGGATTAGCTTTCTTT